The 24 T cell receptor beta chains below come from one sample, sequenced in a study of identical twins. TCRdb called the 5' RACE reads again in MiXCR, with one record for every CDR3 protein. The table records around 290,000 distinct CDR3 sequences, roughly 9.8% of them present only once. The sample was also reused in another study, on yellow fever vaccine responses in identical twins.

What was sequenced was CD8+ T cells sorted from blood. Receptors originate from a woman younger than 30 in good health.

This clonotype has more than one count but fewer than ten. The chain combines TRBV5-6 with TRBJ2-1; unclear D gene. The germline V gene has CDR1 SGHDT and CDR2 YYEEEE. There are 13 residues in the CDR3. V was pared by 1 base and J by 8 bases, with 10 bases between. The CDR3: CASSLRVLDEQFF. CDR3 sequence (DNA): TGTGCCAGCAGCTTGCGGGTTCTGGATGAGCAGTTCTTC.

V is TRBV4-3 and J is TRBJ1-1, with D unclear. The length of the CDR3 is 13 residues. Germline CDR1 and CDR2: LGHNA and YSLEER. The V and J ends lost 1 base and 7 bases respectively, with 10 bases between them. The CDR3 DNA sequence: TGCGCCAGCAGCCAAGGCGGGGAGTTTGAAGCTTTCTTT. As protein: CASSQGGEFEAFF.

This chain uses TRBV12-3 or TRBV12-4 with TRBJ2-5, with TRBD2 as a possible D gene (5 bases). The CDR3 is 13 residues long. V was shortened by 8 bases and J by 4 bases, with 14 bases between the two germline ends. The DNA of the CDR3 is TGTGCCAGCGGACTGACTTCTCGAGAGACCCAGTACTTC. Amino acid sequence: CASGLTSRETQYF.

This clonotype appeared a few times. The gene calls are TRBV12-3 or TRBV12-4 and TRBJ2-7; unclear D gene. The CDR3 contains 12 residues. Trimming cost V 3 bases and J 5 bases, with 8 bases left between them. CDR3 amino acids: CASSFILNEQYF. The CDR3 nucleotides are TGTGCCAGCAGTTTTATTCTGAACGAGCAGTACTTC.

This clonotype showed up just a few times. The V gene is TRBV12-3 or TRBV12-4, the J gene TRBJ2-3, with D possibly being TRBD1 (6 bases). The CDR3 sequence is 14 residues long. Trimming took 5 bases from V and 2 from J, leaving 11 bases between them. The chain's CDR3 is CASSPWDTTDTQYF. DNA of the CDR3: TGTGCCAGCAGTCCCTGGGACACCACAGATACGCAGTATTTT.

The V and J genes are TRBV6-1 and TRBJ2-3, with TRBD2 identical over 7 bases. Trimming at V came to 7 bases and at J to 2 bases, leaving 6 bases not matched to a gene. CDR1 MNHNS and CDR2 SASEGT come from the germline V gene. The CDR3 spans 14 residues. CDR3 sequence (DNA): TGTGCCAGCACCGTCGGGGGGACCACAGATACGCAGTATTTT. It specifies CASTVGGTTDTQYF.

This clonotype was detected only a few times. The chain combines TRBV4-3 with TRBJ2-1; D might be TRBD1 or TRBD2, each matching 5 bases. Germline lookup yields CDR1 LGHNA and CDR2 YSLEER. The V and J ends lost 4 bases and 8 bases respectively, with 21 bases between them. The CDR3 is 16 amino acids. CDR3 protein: CASSRKWGGSTDEQFF. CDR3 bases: TGCGCCAGCAGCCGAAAATGGGGCGGGTCGACGGATGAGCAGTTCTTC.

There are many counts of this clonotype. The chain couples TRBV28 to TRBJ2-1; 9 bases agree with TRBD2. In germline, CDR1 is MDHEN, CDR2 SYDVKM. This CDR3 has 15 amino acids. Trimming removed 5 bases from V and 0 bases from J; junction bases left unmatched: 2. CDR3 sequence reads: CASSVAGVSYNEQFF. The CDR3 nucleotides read TGTGCCAGCAGTGTAGCGGGAGTCTCCTACAATGAGCAGTTCTTC.

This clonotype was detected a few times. CDR3 nucleotide sequence: TGTGCCAGCAGTGAACCGTCGGGCAGGCTGTATGGCTACACCTTC. This translates into CASSEPSGRLYGYTF. The chain employs TRBV6-1 and TRBJ1-2; D not certain. The length of the CDR3 is 15 residues. Germline V gives CDR1 MNHNS, CDR2 SASEGT. The V end lost 2 bases, the J end lost 5 bases, and 15 bases lay between the germline ends.

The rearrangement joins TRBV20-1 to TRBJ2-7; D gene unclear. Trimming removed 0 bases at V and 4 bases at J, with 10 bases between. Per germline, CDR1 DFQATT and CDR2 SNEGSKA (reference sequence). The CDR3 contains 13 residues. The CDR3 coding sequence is TGCAGTGCTAGAGATCTTCGAGATTACGAGCAGTACTTC. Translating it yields CSARDLRDYEQYF.

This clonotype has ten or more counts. In DNA form, the CDR3 reads TGTGCCAGCAGCGTAGGGGGGGGCGAGACCCAGTACTTC. Its translation is CASSVGGGETQYF. This chain joins TRBV9 and TRBJ2-5; possibly TRBD2 for D (7 bases). V lost 0 bases to trimming and J lost 5 bases, with 8 bases between them. The V gene's germline CDR1 is SGDLS and CDR2 YYNGEE. This CDR3 spans 13 amino acids.

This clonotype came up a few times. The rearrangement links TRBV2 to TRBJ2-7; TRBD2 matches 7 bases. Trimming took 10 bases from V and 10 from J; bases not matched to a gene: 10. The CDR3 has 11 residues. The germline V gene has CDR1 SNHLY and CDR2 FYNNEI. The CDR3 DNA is TGTGCCACCCTGGGGGGGGATGAACAGTACTTC. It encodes CATLGGDEQYF.

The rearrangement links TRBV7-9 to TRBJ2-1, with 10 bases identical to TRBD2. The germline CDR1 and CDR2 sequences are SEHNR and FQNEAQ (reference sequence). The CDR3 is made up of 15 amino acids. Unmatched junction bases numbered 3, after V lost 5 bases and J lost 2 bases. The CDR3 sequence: CASSPSGGPYNEQFF. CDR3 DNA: TGTGCCAGCAGCCCTAGCGGGGGACCCTACAATGAGCAGTTCTTC. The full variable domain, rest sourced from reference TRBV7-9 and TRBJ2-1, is DTGVSQNPRHKITKRGQNVTFRCDPISEHNRLYWYRQTLGQGPEFLTYFQNEAQLEKSRLLSDRFSAERPKGSFSTLEIQRTEQGDSAMYLCASSPSGGPYNEQFFGPGTRLTVL.

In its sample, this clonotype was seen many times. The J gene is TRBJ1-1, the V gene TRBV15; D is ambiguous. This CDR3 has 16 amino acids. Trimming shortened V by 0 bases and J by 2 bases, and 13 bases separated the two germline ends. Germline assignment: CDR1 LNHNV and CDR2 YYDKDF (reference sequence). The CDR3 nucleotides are TGTGCCACCAGCAGAGATTTTCGAGGCTCCAACACTGAAGCTTTCTTT. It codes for CATSRDFRGSNTEAFF.

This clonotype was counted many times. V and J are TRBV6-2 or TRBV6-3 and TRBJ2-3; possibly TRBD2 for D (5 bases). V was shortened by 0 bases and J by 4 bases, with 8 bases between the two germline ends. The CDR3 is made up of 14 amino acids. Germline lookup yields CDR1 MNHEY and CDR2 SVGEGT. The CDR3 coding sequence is TGTGCCAGCAGTTACTCGACCGGGGCAGATACGCAGTATTTT. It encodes CASSYSTGADTQYF.

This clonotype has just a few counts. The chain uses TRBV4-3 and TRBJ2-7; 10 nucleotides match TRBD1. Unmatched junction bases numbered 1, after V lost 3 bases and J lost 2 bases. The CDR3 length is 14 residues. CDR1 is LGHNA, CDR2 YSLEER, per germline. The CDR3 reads CASSHGTGAYEQYF. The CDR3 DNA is TGCGCCAGCAGCCATGGGACAGGGGCCTACGAGCAGTACTTC.

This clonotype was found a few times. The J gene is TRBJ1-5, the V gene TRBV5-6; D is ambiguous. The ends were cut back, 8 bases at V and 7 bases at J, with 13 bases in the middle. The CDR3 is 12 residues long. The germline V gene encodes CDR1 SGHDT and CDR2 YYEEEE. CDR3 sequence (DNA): TGTGCCAGTGAAATACTCGGCCAGCCCCAGCATTTT. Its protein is CASEILGQPQHF.

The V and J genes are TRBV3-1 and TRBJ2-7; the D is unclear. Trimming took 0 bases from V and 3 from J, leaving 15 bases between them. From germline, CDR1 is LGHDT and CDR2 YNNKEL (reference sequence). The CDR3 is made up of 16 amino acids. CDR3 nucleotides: TGTGCCAGCAGCCAAGATGACGGGCAGGATGGCTACGAGCAGTACTTC. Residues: CASSQDDGQDGYEQYF.

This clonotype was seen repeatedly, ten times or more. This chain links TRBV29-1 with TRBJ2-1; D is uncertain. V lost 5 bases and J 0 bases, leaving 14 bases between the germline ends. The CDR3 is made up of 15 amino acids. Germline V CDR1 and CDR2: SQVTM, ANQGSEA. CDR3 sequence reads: CSVPTSISSYNEQFF. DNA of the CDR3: TGCAGCGTTCCCACGAGCATCTCCTCCTACAATGAGCAGTTCTTC.

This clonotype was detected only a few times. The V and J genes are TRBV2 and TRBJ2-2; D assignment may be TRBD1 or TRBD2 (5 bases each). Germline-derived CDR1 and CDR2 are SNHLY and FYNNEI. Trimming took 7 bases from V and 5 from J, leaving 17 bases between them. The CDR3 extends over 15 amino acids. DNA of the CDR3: TGTGCCAGCATTTTTCGGGACGTAGGTACCGGGGAGCTGTTTTTT. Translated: CASIFRDVGTGELFF.

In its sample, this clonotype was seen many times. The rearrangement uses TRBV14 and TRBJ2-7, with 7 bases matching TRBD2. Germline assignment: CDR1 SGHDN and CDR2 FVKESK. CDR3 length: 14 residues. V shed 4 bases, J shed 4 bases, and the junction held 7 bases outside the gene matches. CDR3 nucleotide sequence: TGTGCCAGCAGCCTCCCGGGACTATCATACGAGCAGTACTTC. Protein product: CASSLPGLSYEQYF. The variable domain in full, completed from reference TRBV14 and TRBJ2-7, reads EAGVTQFPSHSVIEKGQTVTLRCDPISGHDNLYWYRRVMGKEIKFLLHFVKESKQDESGMPNNRFLAERTGGTYSTLKVQPAELEDSGVYFCASSLPGLSYEQYFGPGTRLTVT.

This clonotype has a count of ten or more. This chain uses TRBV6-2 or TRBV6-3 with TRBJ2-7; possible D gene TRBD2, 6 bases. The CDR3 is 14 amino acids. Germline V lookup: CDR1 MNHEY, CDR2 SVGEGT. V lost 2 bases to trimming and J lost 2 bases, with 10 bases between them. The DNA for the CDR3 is TGTGCCAGCAGTTACCTGGGACTGACCTACGAGCAGTACTTC. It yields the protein CASSYLGLTYEQYF.

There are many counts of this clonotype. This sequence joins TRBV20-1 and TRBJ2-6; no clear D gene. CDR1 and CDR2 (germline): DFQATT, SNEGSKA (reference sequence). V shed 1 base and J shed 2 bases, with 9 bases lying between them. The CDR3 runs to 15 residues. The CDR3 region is CSARGLDPGANVLTF. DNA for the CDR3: TGCAGTGCTAGAGGGCTGGATCCTGGGGCCAACGTCCTGACTTTC.

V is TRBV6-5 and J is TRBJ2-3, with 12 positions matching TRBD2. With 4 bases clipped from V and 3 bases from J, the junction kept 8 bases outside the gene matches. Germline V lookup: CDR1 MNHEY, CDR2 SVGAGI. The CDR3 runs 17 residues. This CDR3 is CASSWTLAGGPTDTQYF. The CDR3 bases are TGTGCCAGCAGTTGGACCCTAGCGGGGGGGCCTACAGATACGCAGTATTTT.